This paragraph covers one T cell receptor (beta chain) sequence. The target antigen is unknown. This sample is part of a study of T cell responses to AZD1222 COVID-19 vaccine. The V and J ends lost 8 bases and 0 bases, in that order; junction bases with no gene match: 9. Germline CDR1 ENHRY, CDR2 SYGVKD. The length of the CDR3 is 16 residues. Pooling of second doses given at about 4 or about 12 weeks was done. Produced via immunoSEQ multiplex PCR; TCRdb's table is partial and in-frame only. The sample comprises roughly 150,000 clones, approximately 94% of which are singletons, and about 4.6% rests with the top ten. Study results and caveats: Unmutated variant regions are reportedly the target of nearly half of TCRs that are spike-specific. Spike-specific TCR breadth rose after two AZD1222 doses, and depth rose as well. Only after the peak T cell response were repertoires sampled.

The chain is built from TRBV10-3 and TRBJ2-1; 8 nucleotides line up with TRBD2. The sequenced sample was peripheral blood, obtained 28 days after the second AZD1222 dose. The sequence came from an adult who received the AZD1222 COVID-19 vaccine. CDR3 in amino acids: CAISPGSGGSYNEQFF. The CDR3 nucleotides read TGTGCCATCTCTCCGGGGAGCGGGGGCTCCTACAATGAGCAGTTCTTC.